A selection of T cell receptor beta chains follows, all from one sample in a study of T-cell reconstitution after alpha-beta-depleted transplantation in children. TCRdb re-called the PCR reads through MiXCR, storing one row per CDR3 protein. The data hold some 490,000 distinct CDR3 sequences, with around an eighth observed a single time. Sample: PBMCs from the stem cell graft donor, taken from the stem cell graft. The receptors were sampled from a human donor who donated a stem cell graft to a child with combined immunodeficiency. Each CDR3 is given with its conserved first and last residue. A D gene is named only where the DNA matches it firmly. A row's size may be missing; if present it is once, few, many or a size class.

d_call: .
clone_size: many
v_call: TRBV7-9
cdr3_length: 15
j_call: TRBJ2-3
cdr3_aa: CASSSQGIDTDTQYF
cdr3_nt: TGTGCCAGCAGCTCCCAAGGTATAGACACAGATACGCAGTATTTT

d_call: TRBD1
clone_size: few
v_call: TRBV4-3
cdr3_length: 14
j_call: TRBJ2-7
cdr3_aa: CASSPDRVVPEQYF
cdr3_nt: TGCGCCAGCAGCCCGGACAGGGTTGTCCCCGAGCAGTACTTC

d_call: .
clone_size: few
v_call: TRBV27
cdr3_length: 12
j_call: TRBJ1-5
cdr3_aa: CASRHLDQPQHF
cdr3_nt: TGTGCCAGTAGACACCTTGATCAGCCCCAGCATTTT

d_call: TRBD2
clone_size: many
v_call: TRBV12-3/TRBV12-4
cdr3_length: 15
j_call: TRBJ2-1
cdr3_aa: CASRLVTGGGREQFF
cdr3_nt: TGTGCCAGCCGCCTTGTGACGGGGGGAGGACGTGAGCAGTTCTTC

d_call: TRBD1
clone_size: few
v_call: TRBV7-9
cdr3_length: 12
j_call: TRBJ1-2
cdr3_aa: CASSNRGYGYTF
cdr3_nt: TGTGCCAGCAGCAACAGGGGTTATGGCTACACCTTC

d_call: TRBD2
clone_size: few
v_call: TRBV7-3
cdr3_length: 16
j_call: TRBJ2-1
cdr3_aa: CASSPSLAGADNEQFF
cdr3_nt: TGTGCCAGCAGCCCCTCACTAGCGGGAGCAGACAATGAGCAGTTCTTC

d_call: .
clone_size: few
v_call: TRBV11-1
cdr3_length: 14
j_call: TRBJ2-2
cdr3_aa: CASSLLWVTGELFF
cdr3_nt: TGTGCCAGCAGCCTACTCTGGGTTACCGGGGAGCTGTTTTTT

d_call: .
clone_size: many
v_call: TRBV9
cdr3_length: 15
j_call: TRBJ2-7
cdr3_aa: CASSAEGDSGVEQYF
cdr3_nt: TGTGCCAGCAGCGCCGAGGGAGACTCCGGGGTCGAGCAGTACTTC

d_call: TRBD1
clone_size: few
v_call: TRBV12-3/TRBV12-4
cdr3_length: 13
j_call: TRBJ2-7
cdr3_aa: CASSLRGRYEQYF
cdr3_nt: TGTGCCAGCAGTTTAAGGGGGCGGTACGAGCAGTACTTC

d_call: .
clone_size: few
v_call: TRBV20-1
cdr3_length: 14
j_call: TRBJ2-1
cdr3_aa: CSARELGTYNEQFF
cdr3_nt: TGCAGTGCTAGGGAACTAGGGACCTACAATGAGCAGTTCTTC

d_call: .
clone_size: .
v_call: TRBV3-1
cdr3_length: 13
j_call: TRBJ2-3
cdr3_aa: CASSQENTDTQYF
cdr3_nt: TGTGCCAGCAGCCAAGAAAACACAGATACGCAGTATTTT

d_call: TRBD1
clone_size: .
v_call: TRBV6-2/TRBV6-3
cdr3_length: 15
j_call: TRBJ1-5
cdr3_aa: CASSRQGEVIQPQHF
cdr3_nt: TGTGCCAGCAGTAGACAGGGGGAAGTAATTCAGCCCCAGCATTTT

d_call: .
clone_size: few
v_call: TRBV18
cdr3_length: 14
j_call: TRBJ2-7
cdr3_aa: CASSPPYSPYEQYF
cdr3_nt: TGTGCCAGCTCACCACCATACAGCCCCTACGAGCAGTACTTC

d_call: .
clone_size: many
v_call: TRBV15
cdr3_length: 14
j_call: TRBJ2-3
cdr3_aa: CATSTRGSTDTQYF
cdr3_nt: TGTGCCACCAGCACTCGGGGCAGTACAGATACGCAGTATTTT

d_call: .
clone_size: .
v_call: TRBV30
cdr3_length: 12
j_call: TRBJ1-1
cdr3_aa: CAWSASNTEAFF
cdr3_nt: TGTGCCTGGAGCGCCAGTAACACTGAAGCTTTCTTT

d_call: .
clone_size: .
v_call: TRBV3-1
cdr3_length: 15
j_call: TRBJ2-5
cdr3_aa: CASSQVSILQETQYF
cdr3_nt: TGTGCCAGCAGCCAAGTATCGATTCTTCAAGAGACCCAGTACTTC

d_call: .
clone_size: .
v_call: TRBV5-1
cdr3_length: 15
j_call: TRBJ2-5
cdr3_aa: CASSLPAGSQETQYF
cdr3_nt: TGCGCCAGCAGCTTACCGGCAGGGAGCCAAGAGACCCAGTACTTC

d_call: TRBD1
clone_size: few
v_call: TRBV29-1
cdr3_length: 11
j_call: TRBJ1-2
cdr3_aa: CSGRDSRGYTF
cdr3_nt: TGCAGCGGTAGGGACAGTCGGGGCTACACCTTC

d_call: TRBD2
clone_size: few
v_call: TRBV2
cdr3_length: 12
j_call: TRBJ2-7
cdr3_aa: CASSRTSNEQYF
cdr3_nt: TGTGCCAGCAGCAGGACTAGCAACGAGCAGTACTTC

d_call: TRBD1
clone_size: .
v_call: TRBV6-4
cdr3_length: 15
j_call: TRBJ2-1
cdr3_aa: CASSDRDRETNEQFF
cdr3_nt: TGTGCCAGCAGTGATCGGGACAGGGAAACCAATGAGCAGTTCTTC

d_call: .
clone_size: few
v_call: TRBV6-1
cdr3_length: 15
j_call: TRBJ2-7
cdr3_aa: CASRDPAGGLYEQYF
cdr3_nt: TGTGCCAGCAGGGACCCAGCTGGGGGATTATACGAGCAGTACTTC

d_call: .
clone_size: .
v_call: TRBV4-3
cdr3_length: 15
j_call: TRBJ2-1
cdr3_aa: CASSQGLRGHREQFF
cdr3_nt: TGCGCCAGCAGCCAAGGTCTTCGGGGGCACCGTGAGCAGTTCTTC

d_call: TRBD1
clone_size: few
v_call: TRBV7-2
cdr3_length: 14
j_call: TRBJ1-5
cdr3_aa: CASLGGGGHQPQHF
cdr3_nt: TGTGCCAGCCTAGGTGGAGGGGGCCATCAGCCCCAGCATTTT

d_call: TRBD2
clone_size: many
v_call: TRBV29-1
cdr3_length: 19
j_call: TRBJ2-1
cdr3_aa: CSVGSWASGRGKTYNEQFF
cdr3_nt: TGCAGCGTGGGGTCTTGGGCTAGCGGGAGGGGCAAGACCTACAATGAGCAGTTCTTC